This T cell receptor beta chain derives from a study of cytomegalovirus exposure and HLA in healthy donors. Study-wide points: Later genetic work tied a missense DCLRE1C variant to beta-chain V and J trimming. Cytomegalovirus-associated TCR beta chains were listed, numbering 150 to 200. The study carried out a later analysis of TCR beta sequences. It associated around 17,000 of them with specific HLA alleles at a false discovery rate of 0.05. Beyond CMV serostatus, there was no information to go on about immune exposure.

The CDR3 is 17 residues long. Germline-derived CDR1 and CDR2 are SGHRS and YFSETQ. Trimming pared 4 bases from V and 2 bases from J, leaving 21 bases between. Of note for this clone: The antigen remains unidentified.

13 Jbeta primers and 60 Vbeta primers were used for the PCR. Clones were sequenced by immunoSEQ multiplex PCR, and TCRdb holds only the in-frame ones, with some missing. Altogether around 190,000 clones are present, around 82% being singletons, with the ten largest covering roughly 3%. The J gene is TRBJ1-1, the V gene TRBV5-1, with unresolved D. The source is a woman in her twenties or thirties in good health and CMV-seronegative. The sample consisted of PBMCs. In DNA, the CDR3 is TGCGCCAGCAGCCGCACTAGGACTCAAGACTTAAACACTGAAGCTTTCTTT. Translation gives CASSRTRTQDLNTEAFF.